This entry describes one T cell receptor (beta chain). The sample originates from a study of blood T cell repertoires in COVID-19. Across the study: Samples representing acute and convalescent COVID-19 were sourced from the United States, Italy and Spain. T cells, B-cell-depleted T cells, or PBMCs provided the cDNA or gDNA that served as material.

This CDR3 comprises 15 residues. Trimming removed 4 bases from V and 2 bases from J; junction bases left unmatched: 8. The germline CDR1 and CDR2 sequences are LGHDT and YNNKEL (reference sequence). Authors' analysis steps: Reference gene primer amplification yielded estimated nucleated cell counts. Repertoires were generated with immunoSEQ multiplex PCR, while TCRdb's copy carries only in-frame clones and drops some. The V and J calls and clone size come from that table; D and trimming were worked out from the DNA. Of fewer than 350,000 clones detected, approximately 86% appear once; the ten largest clones hold about 2.2%.

The receptor's source is a woman aged 25 to 45 who had recovered from COVID-19. Sequenced input: peripheral blood. The chain has TRBV3-1 (or the pseudogene TRBV3-2) and TRBJ2-7; 7 bases line up with TRBD1. The chain's CDR3 is CASSRETGKTYEQYF. Here the CDR3 DNA reads TGTGCCAGCAGCCGAGAGACAGGGAAAACCTACGAGCAGTACTTC.